This is a list of T cell receptor beta chains from one sample in a study of graft-versus-host responses after intestinal transplantation. Sequencing used immunoSEQ multiplex PCR; TCRdb keeps in-frame clones, though not all of them. The sample has 9,500 to 15,000 clones, about 30% seen once. Specimen: alloreactive CD8+ T cells from a mixed lymphocyte reaction culture, collected before intestinal transplant. These receptors were taken from a human patient who received an intestinal transplant. The CDR3 runs from the conserved cysteine through the conserved F or W. D genes are given only for firm matches. The size field is filled for only some rows; it gives once, few, many or a size class.

V: TRBV27
J: TRBJ2-1
D: .
size: .
CDR3: CASSLLESSYNEQFF
DNA: TGTGCCAGCAGTTTACTTGAAAGCTCCTACAATGAGCAGTTCTTC

V: TRBV4-1
J: TRBJ2-7
D: TRBD2
size: few
CDR3: CASSQGGGLSYEQYF
DNA: TGCGCCAGCAGCCAAGGGGGGGGGTTATCCTACGAGCAGTACTTC

V: TRBV6-5
J: TRBJ1-2
D: TRBD1
size: .
CDR3: CASKQGARGYTF
DNA: TGTGCCAGCAAACAGGGGGCGCGGGGCTACACCTTC

V: TRBV5-6
J: TRBJ1-1
D: .
size: few
CDR3: CASSLGTVQAFF
DNA: TGTGCCAGCAGCTTGGGGACAGTTCAAGCTTTCTTT

V: TRBV19
J: TRBJ2-1
D: .
size: .
CDR3: CASSIWDSIYNEQFF
DNA: TGTGCCAGTAGTATTTGGGACTCTATCTACAATGAGCAGTTCTTC

V: TRBV7-8
J: TRBJ2-4
D: .
size: .
CDR3: CASSLYLSRAGNIQYF
DNA: TGTGCCAGCAGCTTATATCTATCAAGGGCCGGAAACATTCAGTACTTC

V: TRBV7-7
J: TRBJ2-1
D: TRBD1
size: .
CDR3: CASSSLQGEVEQFF
DNA: TGTGCTAGCAGCTCTTTACAGGGGGAAGTTGAGCAGTTCTTC

V: TRBV7-6
J: TRBJ2-1
D: .
size: .
CDR3: CASSSYSYNEQFF
DNA: TGTGCCAGCAGCTCCTACTCCTACAATGAGCAGTTCTTC

V: TRBV19
J: TRBJ2-7
D: TRBD2
size: medium-sized
CDR3: CASSIGLAGTYEQYF
DNA: TGTGCCAGTAGTATTGGACTAGCGGGGACCTACGAGCAGTACTTC

V: TRBV30
J: TRBJ2-1
D: .
size: .
CDR3: CAWSLISNLDEQFF
DNA: TGTGCCTGGAGTTTGATTAGCAATCTCGATGAGCAGTTCTTC

V: TRBV7-6
J: TRBJ2-7
D: .
size: .
CDR3: CASSLDGFYEQYF
DNA: TGTGCCAGCAGCTTGGACGGATTCTACGAGCAGTACTTC

V: TRBV27
J: TRBJ1-2
D: TRBD1
size: .
CDR3: CASSLAPGQTSYGYTF
DNA: TGTGCCAGCAGTTTAGCCCCGGGACAGACCTCCTATGGCTACACCTTC

V: TRBV20-1
J: TRBJ1-1
D: .
size: .
CDR3: CSARRGAEAFF
DNA: TGCAGTGCCAGGCGGGGTGCTGAAGCTTTCTTT

V: TRBV9
J: TRBJ2-1
D: .
size: few
CDR3: CASSLYIGGSIEQFF
DNA: TGTGCCAGCAGCCTATACATAGGGGGGTCGATTGAGCAGTTCTTC

V: TRBV9
J: TRBJ2-3
D: .
size: few
CDR3: CASSVEGGGSTDTQYF
DNA: TGTGCCAGCAGCGTAGAGGGTGGGGGAAGCACAGATACGCAGTATTTT

V: TRBV11-2
J: TRBJ1-3
D: .
size: .
CDR3: CATAPAAGAGNTIYF
DNA: .

V: TRBV18
J: TRBJ2-7
D: .
size: .
CDR3: CASSRRTAREQYF
DNA: TGTGCCAGCTCAAGACGGACCGCCCGGGAGCAGTACTTC

V: TRBV6-6
J: TRBJ1-2
D: TRBD1
size: .
CDR3: CASSLGQRYGYTF
DNA: TGTGCCAGCAGTTTGGGACAGCGCTATGGCTACACCTTC

V: TRBV5-6
J: TRBJ1-5
D: TRBD1
size: .
CDR3: CASSLSGVRGLKQSAPAF
DNA: TGTGCCAGCAGCTTGTCGGGAGTCAGGGGGCTTAAGCAATCAGCCCCAGCATTT

V: TRBV30
J: TRBJ2-2
D: .
size: .
CDR3: CAWSVNPPGTGELFF
DNA: TGTGCCTGGAGTGTAAATCCTCCGGGGACCGGGGAGCTGTTTTTT

V: TRBV15
J: TRBJ1-2
D: .
size: medium-sized
CDR3: CATSRDKNSYGYTF
DNA: TGTGCCACCAGCAGAGATAAGAACAGCTATGGCTACACCTTC

V: TRBV18
J: TRBJ1-2
D: .
size: .
CDR3: CASSPLSPPRPRGDYGYTF
DNA: TGTGCCAGCTCACCACTTAGCCCCCCCAGACCCCGAGGGGACTATGGCTACACCTTC

V: TRBV7-3
J: TRBJ2-1
D: .
size: medium-sized
CDR3: CASSLSGSGEQFF
DNA: TGTGCCAGCAGCTTAAGTGGCAGTGGCGAGCAGTTCTTC

V: TRBV9
J: TRBJ2-7
D: TRBD1
size: few
CDR3: CASSVSLYSGTGSYEQYF
DNA: TGTGCCAGCAGCGTATCCCTATATTCCGGGACAGGTTCCTACGAGCAGTACTTC

V: TRBV19
J: TRBJ2-1
D: .
size: medium-sized
CDR3: CASSIIENEQFF
DNA: TGTGCCAGTAGTATAATCGAGAATGAGCAGTTCTTC

V: TRBV4-1
J: TRBJ2-2
D: TRBD2
size: few
CDR3: CASSPSGSGELFF
DNA: TGCGCCAGCAGTCCCAGCGGGAGTGGGGAGCTGTTTTTT

V: TRBV6-6
J: TRBJ2-1
D: .
size: .
CDR3: CASSYNGYEQFF
DNA: TGTGCCAGCAGTTACAACGGGTATGAGCAGTTCTTC

V: TRBV7-2
J: TRBJ2-7
D: TRBD2
size: .
CDR3: CASSLGLAGVYEQYF
DNA: TGTGCCAGCAGCTTAGGACTAGCGGGAGTCTACGAGCAGTACTTC

V: TRBV5-4
J: TRBJ2-1
D: .
size: .
CDR3: CASSLDPGRSSYNEQFF
DNA: TGTGCCAGCAGCTTGGACCCAGGTAGAAGCTCCTACAATGAGCAGTTCTTC

V: TRBV5-1
J: TRBJ2-1
D: .
size: .
CDR3: CASSLEGVGGPEQFF
DNA: TGCGCCAGCAGCTTGGAGGGGGTGGGAGGCCCAGAGCAGTTCTTC